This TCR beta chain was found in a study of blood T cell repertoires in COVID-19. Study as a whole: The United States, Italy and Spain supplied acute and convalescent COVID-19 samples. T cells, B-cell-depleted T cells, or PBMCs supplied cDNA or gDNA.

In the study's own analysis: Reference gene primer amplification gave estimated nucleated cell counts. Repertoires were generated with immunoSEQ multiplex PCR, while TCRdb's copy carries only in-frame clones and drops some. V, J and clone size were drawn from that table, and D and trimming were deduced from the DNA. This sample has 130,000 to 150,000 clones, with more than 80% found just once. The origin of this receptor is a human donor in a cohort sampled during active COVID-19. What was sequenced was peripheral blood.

The CDR3 loop reads CASSQQGGTYEQYF. As DNA, the CDR3 is TGTGCCAGCAGCCAGCAGGGGGGTACCTACGAGCAGTACTTC. The chain links TRBV3-1 (or the pseudogene TRBV3-2) to TRBJ2-7; tentative D call: TRBD1 (7 bases). The V gene's germline CDR1 is LGHDT and CDR2 YNNKEL (reference sequence). The CDR3 is made up of 14 amino acids. The V and J ends lost 3 bases and 2 bases respectively, with 11 bases between them.